This passage covers 24 T cell receptor beta chains from one sample sequenced in a study of somatic mutations in cytotoxic T cells in rheumatoid arthritis. Using immunoSEQ multiplex PCR, the repertoire was profiled, and TCRdb retains in-frame clones only, with some absent. Of about 20,000 clones listed, less than 90% were seen once; the top ten hold 15%. The sample taken for sequencing was CD8+ T cells sorted from blood. The source is a man aged 35-49 years in good health.

The rearrangement uses TRBV4-1 and TRBJ2-1; TRBD2 aligns across 13 bases. Germline V lookup: CDR1 MGHRA, CDR2 YSYEKL. CDR3 length equals 17 residues. V lost 3 bases, J lost 1 base, and 3 bases stayed unmatched. CDR3 residues: CASSHGTSGKSYNEQFF. The CDR3 nucleotides read TGCGCCAGCAGCCATGGGACTAGCGGGAAATCCTACAATGAGCAGTTCTTC.

This chain uses TRBV7-9 with TRBJ2-3, with 9 nucleotides matching TRBD1. The V segment lost 5 bases and the J segment 1 base; nucleotides outside the gene matches: 10. The CDR3 contains 17 residues. CDR1 and CDR2 (germline): SEHNR, FQNEAQ (reference sequence). CDR3 region: CASSGPGTGYGTDTQYF. The CDR3 nucleotides read TGTGCCAGCAGCGGTCCCGGGACAGGGTACGGCACAGATACGCAGTATTTT.

The chain links TRBV25-1 to TRBJ1-1, with 7 positions matching TRBD1. The junction had 6 bases not matched to a gene; V was cut back by 4 bases and J by 7 bases. This CDR3 has 13 amino acids. Germline V gives CDR1 MGHDK, CDR2 SYGVNS. The DNA for the CDR3 is TGTGCCAGCAGTGGTGACAGGGTCGTTGAAGCTTTCTTT. Translated, it gives CASSGDRVVEAFF. The full variable domain, completed using reference TRBV25-1 and TRBJ1-1, is EADIYQTPRYLVIGTGKKITLECSQTMGHDKMYWYQQDPGMELHLIHYSYGVNSTEKGDLSSESTVSRIRTEHFPLTLESARPSHTSQYLCASSGDRVVEAFFGQGTRLTVV.

J is TRBJ2-4 and V is TRBV28; 8 nucleotides align to TRBD2. CDR3 length: 19 residues. With 2 bases clipped from V and 0 bases from J, the junction kept 12 bases outside the gene matches. Germline-derived CDR1 and CDR2 are MDHEN and SYDVKM. In DNA form, the CDR3 reads TGTGCCAGCAGTTTAACACTAGCGGACCTTACCCTAGCCAAAAACATTCAGTACTTC. It is translated as CASSLTLADLTLAKNIQYF.

The chain couples TRBV5-6 to TRBJ2-7; D unclear. The germline V gene encodes CDR1 SGHDT and CDR2 YYEEEE. This CDR3 has 12 residues. Between the trimmed V and J ends, which lost 3 bases and 6 bases, there was a span of 10 bases. CDR3 protein: CASSSGVGEQYF. The CDR3 DNA is TGTGCCAGCAGCTCTGGAGTGGGCGAGCAGTACTTC.

The chain links TRBV5-1 to TRBJ2-5; no definite D call. V lost 0 bases and J 2 bases, leaving 11 bases between the germline ends. From germline, CDR1 is SGHRS and CDR2 YFSETQ. The CDR3 length is 15 residues. Here the CDR3 DNA reads TGCGCCAGCAGCTTGGAATTACACGCACAAGAGACCCAGTACTTC. Translating gives CASSLELHAQETQYF. Full variable domain (remainder filled in from reference TRBV5-1 and TRBJ2-5): KAGVTQTPRYLIKTRGQQVTLSCSPISGHRSVSWYQQTPGQGLQFLFEYFSETQRNKGNFPGRFSGRQFSNSRSEMNVSTLELGDSALYLCASSLELHAQETQYFGPGTRLLVL.

The genes are TRBV9 and TRBJ2-1, with 9 bases matching TRBD2. The V gene's germline CDR1 is SGDLS and CDR2 YYNGEE. This CDR3 is 18 amino acids long. The trim removed 3 bases at V and 6 bases at J, leaving 16 bases unmatched. For the CDR3, the DNA is TGTGCCAGCAGCGCCGGGACTAGCCCCATCCCACGGTTCAATGAGCAGTTCTTC. Translated, it gives CASSAGTSPIPRFNEQFF.

The chain joins TRBV25-1 to TRBJ2-5; 10 bases agree with TRBD1. V was clipped by 2 bases and J by 5 bases; unmatched bases: 2. The germline CDR1 and CDR2 sequences are MGHDK and SYGVNS. The CDR3 runs 14 residues. CDR3 DNA: TGTGCCAGCAGTGAAAGGGGACAGGGGGAGACCCAGTACTTC. Its translation: CASSERGQGETQYF.

The chain combines TRBV2 with TRBJ1-2; maybe TRBD1 (6 bases). CDR1 and CDR2 from the germline V gene are SNHLY and FYNNEI. V was clipped by 6 bases and J by 7 bases, with 18 bases between them. There are 14 residues in the CDR3. The CDR3 protein is CASRGPAGVAGYTF. Written as DNA, the CDR3 is TGTGCCAGCAGGGGGCCTGCAGGGGTGGCTGGCTACACCTTC.

This chain connects TRBV5-4 to TRBJ2-7; 11 bases are shared with TRBD1. J gave up 6 bases and V 4 bases, and 9 bases lay outside the gene matches. The CDR3 is made up of 15 amino acids. Germline V gene sequence: CDR1 SGHNT, CDR2 YYREEE (reference sequence). The CDR3 bases are TGTGCCAGCAGCCCGGTAGGACAGGGGGCGGGCGAGCAGTACTTC. It yields the protein CASSPVGQGAGEQYF.

The V and J genes are TRBV27 and TRBJ1-2; 7 bases align to TRBD1. Germline V gene data show CDR1 as MNHEY and CDR2 as SMNVEV (reference sequence). Unmatched junction bases numbered 4, after V lost 6 bases and J lost 3 bases. There are 13 residues in the CDR3. This chain's CDR3 is CASSPGQHYGYTF. Here the CDR3 DNA reads TGTGCCAGCAGCCCGGGACAGCACTATGGCTACACCTTC.

The chain joins TRBV2 to TRBJ2-1, with a tentative D call TRBD1 (6 bases). CDR3 length equals 16 residues. Per the germline V gene, CDR1 is SNHLY and CDR2 is FYNNEI. With 8 bases removed from V and 0 bases from J, the gap between germline ends came to 17 bases. The CDR3 bases are TGTGCCAGCGGGGGACATTTGTCCGTCTCCTACAATGAGCAGTTCTTC. Translation gives CASGGHLSVSYNEQFF.

Here the CDR3 DNA reads TGTGCCAGCAGCGCTGGGGGGAGTACGCAGTATTTT. Translating gives CASSAGGSTQYF. The V call is TRBV9, the J call TRBJ2-3; the D gene is possibly TRBD2 (6 bases). The CDR3 sequence is 12 residues long. V shed 3 bases and J shed 8 bases, with 10 bases lying between them. Germline V gene data show CDR1 as SGDLS and CDR2 as YYNGEE. The whole variable domain, remainder taken from reference TRBV9 and TRBJ2-3, is DSGVTQTPKHLITATGQRVTLRCSPRSGDLSVYWYQQSLDQGLQFLIQYYNGEERAKGNILERFSAQQFPDLHSELNLSSLELGDSALYFCASSAGGSTQYFGPGTRLTVL.

This clone was seen a single time. The chain joins TRBV27 to TRBJ1-1; possibly TRBD1 for D (5 bases). The V end was cut by 10 bases, the J end by 1 base, with 13 bases between. The CDR3 has 13 amino acids. Looked up from germline, CDR1 is MNHEY and CDR2 is SMNVEV (reference sequence). CDR3: CATQEGTNTEAFF. The CDR3 region has the DNA TGTGCCACGCAGGAAGGGACGAACACTGAAGCTTTCTTT.

V is TRBV19 and J is TRBJ2-1; TRBD2 aligns across 11 bases. CDR1 LNHDA and CDR2 SQIVND come from the germline V gene (reference sequence). Unmatched junction bases numbered 9, after V lost 7 bases and J lost 7 bases. The CDR3 is made up of 15 amino acids. The CDR3 protein is CASTLTSGIGNEQFF. The CDR3 DNA reads as TGTGCCAGTACTCTGACTAGCGGGATAGGTAATGAGCAGTTCTTC.

The chain recombines TRBV18 with TRBJ2-5; TRBD2 might be the D (5 bases). The germline V gene has CDR1 KGHSH and CDR2 LQKENI. The CDR3 runs 13 residues. The ends were cut back, 6 bases at V and 4 bases at J, with 12 bases in the middle. The CDR3 region is CASSMRAGETQYF. As DNA, the CDR3 is TGTGCCAGCTCGATGAGGGCAGGAGAGACCCAGTACTTC.

This chain joins TRBV9 and TRBJ2-5; 7 nucleotides agree with TRBD1. The CDR3 loop spans 13 amino acids. The V segment lost 4 bases and the J segment 5 bases; nucleotides outside the gene matches: 5. Germline V lookup: CDR1 SGDLS, CDR2 YYNGEE. The CDR3 here is CASSPTGWETQYF. The CDR3 bases are TGTGCCAGCAGCCCGACAGGGTGGGAGACCCAGTACTTC.

The V gene is TRBV27, the J gene TRBJ2-1; no firm D call. CDR1 is MNHEY, CDR2 SMNVEV, per germline (reference sequence). V dropped 2 bases and J dropped 6 bases, with 11 bases sitting between them. This CDR3 has 14 residues. CDR3 in DNA: TGTGCCAGCAGTTTAGTAGTCGGTATCAATGAGCAGTTCTTC. Protein sequence: CASSLVVGINEQFF.

This chain uses TRBV27 with TRBJ1-2; D is undetermined. The CDR3 is made up of 13 amino acids. Looked up from germline, CDR1 is MNHEY and CDR2 is SMNVEV (reference sequence). V gave up 3 bases and J gave up 0 bases, with 5 bases separating them. CDR3 nucleotides: TGTGCCAGCAGTTTTGACTCTAACTATGGCTACACCTTC. Translated, it gives CASSFDSNYGYTF.

V and J are TRBV5-6 and TRBJ1-2, with D perhaps matching TRBD1 (5 bases). CDR1 and CDR2 from the germline V gene are SGHDT and YYEEEE. The CDR3 totals 14 residues. Trimming cost V 0 bases and J 4 bases, with 10 bases left between them. DNA for the CDR3: TGTGCCAGCAGCTTGGGCGGGGCGGGCTATGGCTACACCTTC. Its translation is CASSLGGAGYGYTF.

The chain combines TRBV5-6 with TRBJ2-7, with D possibly called TRBD1 or TRBD2 (6 bases each). V shed 0 bases and J shed 1 base, with 17 bases lying between them. The CDR3 contains 17 residues. Germline lookup yields CDR1 SGHDT and CDR2 YYEEEE. CDR3 amino acids: CASSLVSHREVSYEQYF. Here the CDR3 DNA reads TGTGCCAGCAGCTTGGTTAGCCACAGGGAGGTGTCCTACGAGCAGTACTTC.

Only a few counts were recorded for this clone. The chain combines TRBV27 with TRBJ2-2, with a possible D match to TRBD1 (5 bases). The CDR3 is made up of 14 amino acids. Germline CDR1 MNHEY, CDR2 SMNVEV (reference sequence). Trimming left V 4 bases short and J 7 bases short, with 13 bases between. In DNA form, the CDR3 reads TGTGCCAGCAGTTACCTAGGGGAAGGCGGGGAGCTGTTTTTT. It yields the protein CASSYLGEGGELFF.

The V gene is TRBV5-6, the J gene TRBJ2-1, with a possible D match to TRBD2 (5 bases). V was shortened by 0 bases and J by 7 bases, with 8 bases between the two germline ends. The CDR3 spans 13 residues. The germline gives CDR1 SGHDT, CDR2 YYEEEE. CDR3 protein: CASSLELGNEQFF. In DNA, the CDR3 is TGTGCCAGCAGCTTGGAACTAGGTAATGAGCAGTTCTTC.

This rearrangement joins TRBV5-4 to TRBJ2-7; D not resolved. This CDR3 is 14 amino acids long. Trimming removed 4 bases at V and 0 bases at J, with 11 bases between. The germline V gene encodes CDR1 SGHNT and CDR2 YYREEE (reference sequence). CDR3 protein: CASSRPRNSYEQYF. CDR3 coding DNA: TGTGCCAGCAGCCGGCCGCGGAACTCCTACGAGCAGTACTTC.